Below, 26 T cell receptor beta chains from the same sample are listed, as sequenced in a study of regulatory T cells in long-lasting Graves disease. Time point here: persistent/refractory GD, antithyroid drugs over 5 years with positive TRAb. There was RNA extracted from PBMCs, and the TCR library was made from it. Arm-PCR of CDR3 regions and iRepertoire HTBI primers were the basis on which TCR beta libraries were built. One entry per CDR3 protein results from TCRdb running MiXCR on the multiplex PCR reads. The data show nearly 350,000 distinct CDR3 sequences, around 19% seen once. Sequencing used peripheral blood mononuclear cells (PBMCs), obtained when the disease was refractory, from a patient treated with antithyroid drugs. Receptor source: a female donor with Graves disease.

The genes are TRBV2 and TRBJ2-2; D call uncertain. CDR3 length: 14 residues. V lost 2 bases and J lost 5, with 9 bases in between. From germline, CDR1 is SNHLY and CDR2 FYNNEI. In nucleotides, the CDR3 is TGTGCCAGCAGTGAAAAGGGAAGAACCGGGGAGCTGTTTTTT. Translation gives CASSEKGRTGELFF.

This clonotype was found a few times. The chain is built from TRBV19 and TRBJ1-5; 7 positions agree with TRBD1. The V gene's germline CDR1 is LNHDA and CDR2 SQIVND (reference sequence). The V gene end was trimmed by 3 bases and the J gene end by 5 bases; junction bases not matched to a gene: 1. The CDR3 length is 13 residues. The CDR3 DNA follows: TGTGCCAGTAGTATCCAGGGGGATCAGCCCCAGCATTTT. Its protein is CASSIQGDQPQHF.

This clonotype was seen ten or more times. V gene TRBV29-1 combines with J gene TRBJ1-1; D call uncertain. The V end was cut by 6 bases, the J end by 1 base, with 15 bases between. CDR3 length: 14 amino acids. Germline V gene sequence: CDR1 SQVTM, CDR2 ANQGSEA. CDR3 region: CSVSGNGRNTEAFF. The CDR3 DNA reads TGCAGCGTCTCAGGCAACGGTCGGAACACTGAAGCTTTCTTT.

This clonotype came up many times. The chain is built from TRBV19 and TRBJ2-7; the match to TRBD2 covers 7 bases. CDR3 length: 15 amino acids. Germline V lookup: CDR1 LNHDA, CDR2 SQIVND (reference sequence). V lost 5 bases and J lost 7; bases outside the gene matches: 14. CDR3 loop: CASSGRGRGIREQYF. CDR3 in DNA: TGTGCCAGTAGTGGCCGAGGGAGGGGTATACGGGAGCAGTACTTC.

The chain joins TRBV20-1 to TRBJ1-1; possible D gene TRBD1, 5 bases. Germline values: CDR1 DFQATT, CDR2 SNEGSKA (reference sequence). Trimming shortened V by 8 bases and J by 1 base, and 14 bases separated the two germline ends. This CDR3 is 13 amino acids long. CDR3 sequence: CSTDGQGNTEAFF. CDR3 bases: TGCAGTACGGACGGCCAGGGGAACACTGAAGCTTTCTTT.

This CDR3 reads CSVLPDGTEAFF. CDR3 sequence (DNA): TGCAGCGTTCTCCCGGACGGCACTGAAGCTTTCTTT. The gene calls are TRBV29-1 and TRBJ1-1; no definite D call. The CDR3 length is 12 residues. Trimming shortened V by 5 bases and J by 4 bases, and 11 bases separated the two germline ends. CDR1 SQVTM and CDR2 ANQGSEA come from the germline V gene. The whole variable domain, filled in from reference TRBV29-1 and TRBJ1-1, reads SAVISQKPSRDICQRGTSLTIQCQVDSQVTMMFWYRQQPGQSLTLIATANQGSEATYESGFVIDKFPISRPNLTFSTLTVSNMSPEDSSIYLCSVLPDGTEAFFGQGTRLTVV.

The chain uses TRBV30 and TRBJ1-2; 7 positions agree with TRBD1. Per the germline V gene, CDR1 is GTSNPN and CDR2 is SVGIG (reference sequence). This CDR3 region has 16 residues. The V and J ends lost 0 bases and 10 bases, in that order; junction bases with no gene match: 17. The CDR3: CAWSVKYGTVEYIYTF. CDR3 sequence (DNA): TGTGCCTGGAGTGTTAAATATGGGACAGTGGAGTATATCTACACCTTC.

Many counts were recorded for this clonotype. This chain links TRBV28 with TRBJ1-1, with a tentative D call TRBD1 (5 bases). The CDR3 contains 15 residues. Trimming took 6 bases from V and 5 from J, leaving 19 bases between them. Germline loops: CDR1 MDHEN, CDR2 SYDVKM. As DNA, the CDR3 is TGTGCCAGCAGCCCCGGGGACCTTGGGTGGACTGAAGCTTTCTTT. It yields the protein CASSPGDLGWTEAFF.

The sample holds many counts of this clonotype. This chain uses TRBV12-3 or TRBV12-4 with TRBJ2-5, with a possible D match to TRBD2 (5 bases). Deletions cut 4 bases from V and 1 base from J, with 13 bases between. This CDR3 region has 15 residues. CDR3 bases: TGTGCCAGCAGTTGGAGGCGGAGATCCCAAGAGACCCAGTACTTC. This sequence encodes CASSWRRRSQETQYF.

This chain's CDR3 is CASSLTGQNQPQHF. The CDR3 DNA reads TGTGCCAGCAGCTTAACGGGACAGAATCAGCCCCAGCATTTT. This chain links TRBV7-2 with TRBJ1-5, with TRBD1 identical over 7 bases. This CDR3 is built from 14 residues. Germline CDR1 reads SGHTA; CDR2 reads FQGNSA. Trimming took 2 bases from V and 4 from J; bases not matched to a gene: 2.

The table lists this clonotype with many counts. The chain has TRBV6-1 and TRBJ1-3; no firm D call. This CDR3 region has 12 residues. Germline V gives CDR1 MNHNS, CDR2 SASEGT. V lost 6 bases, J lost 7 bases, and 10 bases lay in between. CDR3 DNA: TGTGCCAGCAGGGACCGGCGTAACACCATATATTTT. It specifies CASRDRRNTIYF.

This clonotype was counted only a few times. This chain joins TRBV29-1 and TRBJ1-4; 10 positions match TRBD1. Germline V lookup: CDR1 SQVTM, CDR2 ANQGSEA. The CDR3 is made up of 13 amino acids. The DNA of the CDR3 is TGCAGTGCTGGAGGACAGGGGGGAGGAAAACTGTTTTTT. Its protein is CSAGGQGGGKLFF. Variable domain in full (rest from reference TRBV29-1 and TRBJ1-4): SAVISQKPSRDICQRGTSLTIQCQVDSQVTMMFWYRQQPGQSLTLIATANQGSEATYESGFVIDKFPISRPNLTFSTLTVSNMSPEDSSIYLCSAGGQGGGKLFFGSGTQLSVL.

This clonotype was seen a few times. V gene TRBV30 combines with J gene TRBJ1-6; weak D call: TRBD1 (5 bases). V lost 2 bases and J lost 6, with 17 bases in between. Germline CDR1 is GTSNPN and CDR2 is SVGIG (reference sequence). This CDR3 contains 16 residues. The CDR3 loop reads CAWSNSGGRGNSPLHF. The CDR3 DNA follows: TGTGCCTGGAGTAATTCGGGGGGAAGAGGTAATTCACCCCTCCACTTT.

This clonotype was counted at least ten times. The chain uses TRBV28 and TRBJ2-2, with TRBD2 matching 7 bases. The CDR3 covers 14 residues. The junction had 6 bases not matched to a gene; V was cut back by 2 bases and J by 9 bases. Germline CDR1 reads MDHEN; CDR2 reads SYDVKM. The CDR3 sequence is CASSLTGGNRELFF. The DNA of the CDR3 is TGTGCCAGCAGTTTAACGGGAGGCAACCGGGAGCTGTTTTTT.

The chain couples TRBV12-3 or TRBV12-4 to TRBJ2-1; 12 bases agree with TRBD2. Trimming removed 4 bases from V and 10 bases from J; junction bases left unmatched: 11. CDR3 length: 16 residues. The CDR3 here is CASSSLTSGGYVEQFF. CDR3 nucleotide sequence: TGTGCCAGCAGTTCGCTCACTAGCGGGGGGTATGTAGAGCAGTTCTTC.

This clonotype was counted at least ten times. The chain has TRBV7-2 and TRBJ2-6, with D unclear. V lost 5 bases, J lost 9 bases, and 14 bases lay in between. There are 14 residues in the CDR3. Germline loops: CDR1 SGHTA, CDR2 FQGNSA. The CDR3 spells CASSRNRVGNVLTF. DNA for the CDR3: TGTGCCAGCAGCCGAAATAGGGTTGGCAACGTCCTGACTTTC.

The V call is TRBV9, the J call TRBJ2-5, with a possible D match to TRBD1 (5 bases). Trimming stripped 0 bases from V and 1 base from J, with 10 bases between. Germline values: CDR1 SGDLS, CDR2 YYNGEE. This CDR3 has 15 amino acids. The CDR3 nucleotides are TGTGCCAGCAGCGTAGTTACAGGCCCCCAAGAGACCCAGTACTTC. It is translated as CASSVVTGPQETQYF.

A note on this clonotype: Since a much larger clone is just one base distant, this may be a read error. The rearrangement links TRBV30 to TRBJ1-3; D ambiguous. Trimming left V 4 bases short and J 2 bases short, with 12 bases between. Germline V gives CDR1 GTSNPN, CDR2 SVGIG (reference sequence). The length of the CDR3 is 14 residues. The CDR3, as DNA: TGTGCCTGGATTCCAAGACACCCTGGAAACACCATATATTTT. Its translation is CAWIPRHPGNTIYF.

The V gene is TRBV11-3, the J gene TRBJ1-2; 11 bases map to TRBD1. Germline CDR1 reads SGHNT; CDR2 reads YENEEA. The V gene end was trimmed by 5 bases and the J gene end by 3 bases; junction bases not matched to a gene: 5. The CDR3 runs 15 residues. The DNA for the CDR3 is TGTGCCAGCAGCAAGGGACAGGGGGGGGACTATGGCTACACCTTC. It encodes CASSKGQGGDYGYTF.

This clonotype has at least ten counts. The chain links TRBV28 to TRBJ2-7; 7 bases align to TRBD2. Per the germline V gene, CDR1 is MDHEN and CDR2 is SYDVKM. This CDR3 region has 15 residues. Trimming removed 9 bases from V and 2 bases from J; junction bases left unmatched: 13. CDR3 nucleotides: TGTGCCAGTACTACGTGGGAGGGCATCGCCTACGAGCAGTACTTC. Translated: CASTTWEGIAYEQYF. The full variable domain, its missing parts supplied by reference TRBV28 and TRBJ2-7, is DVKVTQSSRYLVKRTGEKVFLECVQDMDHENMFWYRQDPGLGLRLIYFSYDVKMKEKGDIPEGYSVSREKKERFSLILESASTNQTSMYLCASTTWEGIAYEQYFGPGTRLTVT.

The rearrangement joins TRBV27 to TRBJ2-7, with 11 bases identical to TRBD2. Germline trimming cut 6 bases from V and 6 bases from J; bases unmatched to any gene: 10. CDR3 length equals 15 residues. Germline V gives CDR1 MNHEY, CDR2 SMNVEV (reference sequence). This CDR3 reads CASSLTGTSGAEQYF. CDR3 DNA: TGTGCCAGCAGCCTAACCGGGACTAGCGGCGCCGAGCAGTACTTC.

This clonotype was detected many times. This rearrangement joins TRBV28 to TRBJ1-1; unclear D gene. The V and J ends lost 4 bases and 2 bases respectively, with 5 bases between them. This CDR3 contains 12 residues. Germline CDR1 MDHEN, CDR2 SYDVKM. CDR3 nucleotides: TGTGCCAGCAGTTCCAGAAACACTGAAGCTTTCTTT. It encodes CASSSRNTEAFF.

This clonotype has a count of ten or more. This chain uses TRBV10-3 with TRBJ1-1, with D tentatively TRBD1 (5 bases). This CDR3 has 14 amino acids. Trimming removed 7 bases from V and 1 base from J, with 13 bases in between. Germline lookup yields CDR1 ENHRY and CDR2 SYGVKD. In DNA, the CDR3 is TGTGCCATCAAGGGGACCGTGGAGAACACTGAAGCTTTCTTT. It specifies CAIKGTVENTEAFF.

The chain employs TRBV12-3 or TRBV12-4 and TRBJ2-1, with 8 nucleotides matching TRBD2. This CDR3 region has 15 residues. V lost 6 bases, J lost 10 bases, and 14 bases stayed unmatched. Here the CDR3 reads CASRPGTRTKNEQFF. CDR3 nucleotide sequence: TGTGCCAGCAGACCAGGGACTAGGACAAAGAACGAGCAGTTCTTC.

The V gene is TRBV10-3, the J gene TRBJ2-2, with 8 bases lining up with TRBD1. The V gene end was trimmed by 2 bases and the J gene end by 6 bases; junction bases not matched to a gene: 8. Germline assignment: CDR1 ENHRY and CDR2 SYGVKD. The CDR3 is made up of 16 amino acids. CDR3 sequence reads: CAISERGQVFPGELFF. The CDR3 DNA sequence: TGTGCCATCAGTGAGCGGGGACAGGTCTTCCCCGGGGAGCTGTTTTTT.

This chain links TRBV7-2 with TRBJ1-5, with a tentative D call TRBD1 (6 bases). Germline lookup yields CDR1 SGHTA and CDR2 FQGNSA. This CDR3 comprises 16 residues. V lost 5 bases and J lost 7, with 21 bases in between. The CDR3 nucleotides read TGTGCCAGCAGCACCGGGACACAAGGATCGGGGCAGCCCCAGCATTTT. Protein sequence: CASSTGTQGSGQPQHF.